This TCR beta chain was sequenced during a study of T cell responses to AZD1222 COVID-19 vaccine. With regard to this clone: Its antigen remains unknown.

CDR3 length: 15 residues. V was clipped by 2 bases and J by 1 base, with 11 bases between them. Germline-derived CDR1 and CDR2 are SGHNT and YYREEE (reference sequence). Study-wide points: The study reported that nearly half of spike-specific TCRs target unmutated variant regions.

Generated by immunoSEQ multiplex PCR, the TCRdb table keeps only in-frame clones and is missing some. The sample includes roughly 180,000 clones, 91% of them seen just once. This sequence was found in an adult in good health. This chain uses TRBV5-4 with TRBJ2-3; the D gene is possibly TRBD2 (6 bases). This specimen was peripheral blood, taken on day 0 of AZD1222 vaccination. The CDR3 loop is CASSFRASGTDTQYF. The CDR3 nucleotides read TGTGCCAGCAGCTTTAGGGCTAGCGGCACAGATACGCAGTATTTT.